Detailed here is one T cell receptor (beta chain). Its target is unknown. The data belong to a study of cytomegalovirus exposure and HLA in healthy donors. Findings and caveats of the study: Rare TCR sequences predominated, though certain public TCRs were found in many donors. Analysis was performed later, and it showed HLA-associated TCR beta chains to be more clonally expanded than equally common others. Previous analysis showed most TCR beta V segments were productive about 87% or about 30% of the time.

PCR amplification relied on 60 Vbeta primers (plus 13 Jbeta primers). Sequencing used immunoSEQ multiplex PCR; TCRdb keeps in-frame clones, though not all of them. The sample contains roughly 150,000 clones, approximately 78% of which appear only once. CDR1 is SGHVS, CDR2 FNYEAQ, per germline. V lost 5 bases, J lost 1 base, and 15 bases lay in between. The CDR3 length is 16 residues. Sequenced material: PBMCs. The receptor comes from a male donor in good health and CMV-seronegative. This sequence joins TRBV7-6 and TRBJ1-3; no reliable D call. For the CDR3, the DNA is TGTGCCAGCAGCCCAGCGGGTCTAGGGTCTGGAAACACCATATATTTT. Encoded protein: CASSPAGLGSGNTIYF.